Given below is one TCR beta chain in context. The record originates from a study of T cell responses to AZD1222 COVID-19 vaccine. Germline CDR1 SGHKS, CDR2 YYEKEE (reference sequence). V gave up 0 bases and J gave up 0 bases, with 8 bases separating them. The CDR3 runs 15 residues. Assay: immunoSEQ multiplex PCR; the TCRdb copy retains only in-frame clones and omits some. The sample records 80,000 to 100,000 clones, about 91% being singletons. This clonotype was sampled from an adult in good health. The material was peripheral blood, obtained on day 0 of MenACWY control vaccination. The rearrangement links TRBV5-5 to TRBJ2-3; D uncertain. The CDR3 protein is CASSLESGSTDTQYF. CDR3 DNA: TGTGCCAGCAGCTTGGAGTCCGGGAGCACAGATACGCAGTATTTT.